The sequence of this T cell receptor beta chain was determined in a study of T-cell memory formation after mild COVID-19. Study-wide context: Among the donors, TCR clusters were largely specific to each donor.

About this clonotype: Its specificity is unknown.

TCRdb redid the calling of the 5' RACE reads with MiXCR, one entry per CDR3 protein. The table records some 190,000 distinct CDR3 sequences, 15% to 20% of them present only once. The CDR3 is made up of 15 amino acids. The V end lost 4 bases, the J end lost 0 bases, and 13 bases lay between the germline ends. Germline CDR1 and CDR2: SGHRS and YFSETQ. Findings and caveats of the study: For contracting clones, CD4+ ones sat mainly in CM and EM, CD8+ in EMRA. Among clones contracting day 15 to 85, CD4/CD8 was balanced, whereas later expanders leaned CD4+. The authors left the SARS-CoV-2 specificity of second-wave clones peaking on day 37 unconfirmed.

V usage is TRBV5-1 and J usage is TRBJ1-2; D is unclear. The TCR originated in an adult woman who had mild COVID-19 (a few samples of this study predate the infection). Cell type and time point are not known. Specimen: PBMCs or a T cell subset sorted from them (not recorded which). CDR3 sequence reads: CASSRRREANYGYTF. The CDR3, as DNA: TGCGCCAGCAGCAGGCGACGGGAAGCTAACTATGGCTACACCTTC.